The TCR beta chain under discussion was sequenced for a study of cytomegalovirus exposure and HLA in healthy donors. Findings and caveats of the study: Many donors shared some public TCRs, even though most TCR sequences were rare.

Each donor's status was that of a healthy bone marrow donor. Points on this clone: Its cognate antigen is unknown.

The PCR had 60 Vbeta and 13 Jbeta primers. In the original workflow: A later analysis tallied 80 million to 100 million unique TCR beta chains, 10 million to 12 million of them shared. Profiling relied on immunoSEQ multiplex PCR, and the TCRdb table lists in-frame clones only, not all of them. V and J calls and clone size follow that table, whereas D and trimming were derived from the DNA. Among over 150,000 clones, around 77% were seen once, and the ten largest hold 1%. This clonotype originated in a woman between 45 and 65 years old in good health and CMV-seropositive. The sample was PBMCs.

CDR3 DNA: TGTGCCACCAAGGACGGGGACTCCTACGAGCAGTACTTC. Its protein is CATKDGDSYEQYF. This chain uses TRBV6-6 with TRBJ2-7; D possibly corresponds to TRBD2 (5 bases). Germline CDR1 and CDR2: MNHNY and SVGAGI (reference sequence). V lost 10 bases, J lost 0 bases, and 13 bases lay in between. The CDR3 spans 13 residues.